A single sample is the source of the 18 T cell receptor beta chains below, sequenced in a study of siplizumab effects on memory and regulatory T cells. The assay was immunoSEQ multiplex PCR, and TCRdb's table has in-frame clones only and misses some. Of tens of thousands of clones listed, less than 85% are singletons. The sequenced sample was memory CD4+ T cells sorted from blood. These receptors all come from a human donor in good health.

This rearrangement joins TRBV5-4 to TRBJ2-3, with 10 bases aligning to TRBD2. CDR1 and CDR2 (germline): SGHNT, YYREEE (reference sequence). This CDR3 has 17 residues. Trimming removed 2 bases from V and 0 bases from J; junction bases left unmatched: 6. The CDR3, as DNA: TGTGCCAGCAGCTTTAGGCTAGCGGGGGCAAGCACAGATACGCAGTATTTT. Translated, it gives CASSFRLAGASTDTQYF. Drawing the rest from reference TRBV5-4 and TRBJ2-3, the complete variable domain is ETGVTQSPTHLIKTRGQQVTLRCSSQSGHNTVSWYQQALGQGPQFIFQYYREEENGRGNFPPRFSGLQFPNYSSELNVNALELDDSALYLCASSFRLAGASTDTQYFGPGTRLTVL.

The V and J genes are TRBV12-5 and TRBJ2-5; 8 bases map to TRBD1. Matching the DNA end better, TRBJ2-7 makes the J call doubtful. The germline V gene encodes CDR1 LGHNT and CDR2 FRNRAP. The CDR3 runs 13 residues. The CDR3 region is CASGLGQGYEQYF. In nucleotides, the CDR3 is TGTGCTAGTGGACTCGGACAGGGCTACGAGCAGTACTTC.

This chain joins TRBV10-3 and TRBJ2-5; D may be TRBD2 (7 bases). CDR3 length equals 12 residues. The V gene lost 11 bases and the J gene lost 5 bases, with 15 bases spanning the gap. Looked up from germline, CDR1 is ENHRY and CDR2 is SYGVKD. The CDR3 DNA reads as TGTGCCGGGGGCGGGGGCGGGGAGACCCAGTACTTC. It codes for CAGGGGGETQYF.

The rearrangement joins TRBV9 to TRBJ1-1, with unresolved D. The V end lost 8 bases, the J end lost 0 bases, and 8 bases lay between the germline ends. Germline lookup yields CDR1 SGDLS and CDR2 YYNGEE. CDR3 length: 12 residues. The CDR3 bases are TGTGCCAGTGCGCGGCTGAACACTGAAGCTTTCTTT. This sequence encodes CASARLNTEAFF.

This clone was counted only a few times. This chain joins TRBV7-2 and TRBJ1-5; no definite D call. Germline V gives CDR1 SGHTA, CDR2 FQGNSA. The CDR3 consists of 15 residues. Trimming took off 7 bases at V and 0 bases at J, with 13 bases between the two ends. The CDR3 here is CASNPGRHSNQPQHF. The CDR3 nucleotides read TGTGCCAGCAACCCGGGGAGACATAGCAATCAGCCCCAGCATTTT.

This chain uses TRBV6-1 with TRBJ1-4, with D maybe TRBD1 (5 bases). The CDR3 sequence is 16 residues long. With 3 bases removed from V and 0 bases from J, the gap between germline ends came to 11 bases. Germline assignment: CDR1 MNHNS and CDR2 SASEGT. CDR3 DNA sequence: TGTGCCAGCAGTGATAGGGGCTTTGCAACTAATGAAAAACTGTTTTTT. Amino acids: CASSDRGFATNEKLFF.

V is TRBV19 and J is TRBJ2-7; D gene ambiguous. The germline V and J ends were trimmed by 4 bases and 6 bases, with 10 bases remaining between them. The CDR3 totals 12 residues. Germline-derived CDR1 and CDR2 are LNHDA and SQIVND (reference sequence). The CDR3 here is CASSKGPLEQYF. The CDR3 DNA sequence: TGTGCCAGTAGTAAAGGACCCCTCGAGCAGTACTTC.

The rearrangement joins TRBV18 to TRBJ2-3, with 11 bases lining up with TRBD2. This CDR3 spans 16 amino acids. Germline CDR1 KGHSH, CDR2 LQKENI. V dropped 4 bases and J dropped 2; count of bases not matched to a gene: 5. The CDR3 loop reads CASSRRTSGSTDTQYF. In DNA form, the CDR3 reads TGTGCCAGCTCACGCCGGACTAGCGGGTCCACAGATACGCAGTATTTT. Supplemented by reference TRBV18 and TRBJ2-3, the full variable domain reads NAGVMQNPRHLVRRRGQEARLRCSPMKGHSHVYWYRQLPEEGLKFMVYLQKENIIDESGMPKERFSAEFPKEGPSILRIQQVVRGDSAAYFCASSRRTSGSTDTQYFGPGTRLTVL.

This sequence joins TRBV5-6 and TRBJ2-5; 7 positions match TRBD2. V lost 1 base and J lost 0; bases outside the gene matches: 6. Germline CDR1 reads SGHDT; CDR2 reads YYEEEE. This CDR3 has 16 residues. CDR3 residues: CASSLLSSGNQETQYF. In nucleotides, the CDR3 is TGTGCCAGCAGCTTGTTGTCTAGCGGTAACCAAGAGACCCAGTACTTC. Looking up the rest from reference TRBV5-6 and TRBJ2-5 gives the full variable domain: DAGVTQSPTHLIKTRGQQVTLRCSPKSGHDTVSWYQQALGQGPQFIFQYYEEEERQRGNFPDRFSGHQFPNYSSELNVNALLLGDSALYLCASSLLSSGNQETQYFGPGTRLLVL.

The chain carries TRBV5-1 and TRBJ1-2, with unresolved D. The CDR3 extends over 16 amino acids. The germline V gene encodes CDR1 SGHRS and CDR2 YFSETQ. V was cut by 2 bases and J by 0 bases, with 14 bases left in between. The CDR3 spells CASSFFIYSTNYGYTF. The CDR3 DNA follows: TGCGCCAGCAGCTTCTTTATCTACTCGACTAACTATGGCTACACCTTC.

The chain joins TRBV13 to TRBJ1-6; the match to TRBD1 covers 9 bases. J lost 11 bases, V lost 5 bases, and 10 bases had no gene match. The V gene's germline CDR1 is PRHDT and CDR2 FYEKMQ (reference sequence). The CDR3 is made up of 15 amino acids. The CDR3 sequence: CASSRGTGPLTPLHF. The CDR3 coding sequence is TGTGCCAGCAGCCGCGGGACAGGGCCTCTAACACCCCTCCACTTT.

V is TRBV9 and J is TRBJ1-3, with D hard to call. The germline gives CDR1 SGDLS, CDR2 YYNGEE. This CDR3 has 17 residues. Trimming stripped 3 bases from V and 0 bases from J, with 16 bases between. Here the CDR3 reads CASSGLGELVSGNTIYF. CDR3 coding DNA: TGTGCCAGCAGCGGATTGGGCGAGCTGGTCTCTGGAAACACCATATATTTT.

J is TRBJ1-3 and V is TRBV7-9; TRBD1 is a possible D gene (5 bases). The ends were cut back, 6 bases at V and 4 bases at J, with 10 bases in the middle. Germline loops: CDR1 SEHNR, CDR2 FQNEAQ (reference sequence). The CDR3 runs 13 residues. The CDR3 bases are TGTGCCAGCAGAAGGCGGGGCGGAAACACCATATATTTT. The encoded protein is CASRRRGGNTIYF. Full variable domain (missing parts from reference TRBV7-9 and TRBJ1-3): DTGVSQNPRHKITKRGQNVTFRCDPISEHNRLYWYRQTLGQGPEFLTYFQNEAQLEKSRLLSDRFSAERPKGSFSTLEIQRTEQGDSAMYLCASRRRGGNTIYFGEGSWLTVV.

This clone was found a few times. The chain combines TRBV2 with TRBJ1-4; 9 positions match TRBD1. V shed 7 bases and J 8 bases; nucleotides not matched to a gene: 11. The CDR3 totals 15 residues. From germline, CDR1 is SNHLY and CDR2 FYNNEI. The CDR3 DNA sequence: TGTGCCAGCACTAAGACGGGACAGGGCGGCGAAAAACTGTTTTTT. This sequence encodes CASTKTGQGGEKLFF.

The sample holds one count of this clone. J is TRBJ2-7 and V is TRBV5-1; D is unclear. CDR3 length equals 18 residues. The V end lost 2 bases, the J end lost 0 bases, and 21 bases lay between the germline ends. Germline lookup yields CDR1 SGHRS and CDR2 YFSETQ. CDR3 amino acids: CASSFYPSAELSSYEQYF. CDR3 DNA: TGCGCCAGCAGCTTTTATCCATCGGCAGAGCTTAGCTCCTACGAGCAGTACTTC.

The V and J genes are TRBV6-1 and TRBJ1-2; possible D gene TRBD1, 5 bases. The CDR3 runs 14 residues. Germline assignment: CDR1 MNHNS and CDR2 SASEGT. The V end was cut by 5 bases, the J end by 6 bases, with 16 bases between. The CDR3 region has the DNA TGTGCCAGCAGTAAAAGGGGCGCCCCGGATGGCTACACCTTC. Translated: CASSKRGAPDGYTF.

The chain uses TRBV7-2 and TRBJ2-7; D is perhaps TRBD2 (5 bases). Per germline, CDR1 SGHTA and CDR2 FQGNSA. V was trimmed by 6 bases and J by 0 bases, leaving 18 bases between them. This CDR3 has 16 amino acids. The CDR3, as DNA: TGTGCCAGCAGTCTTAACGGTGGCGGAGGCTCCTACGAGCAGTACTTC. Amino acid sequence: CASSLNGGGGSYEQYF.

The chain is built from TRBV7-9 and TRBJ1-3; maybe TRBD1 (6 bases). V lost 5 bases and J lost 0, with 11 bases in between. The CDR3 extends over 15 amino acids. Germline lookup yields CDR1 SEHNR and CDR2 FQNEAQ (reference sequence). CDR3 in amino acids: CASSRDTASGNTIYF. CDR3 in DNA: TGTGCCAGCAGCCGGGACACCGCCTCTGGAAACACCATATATTTT.